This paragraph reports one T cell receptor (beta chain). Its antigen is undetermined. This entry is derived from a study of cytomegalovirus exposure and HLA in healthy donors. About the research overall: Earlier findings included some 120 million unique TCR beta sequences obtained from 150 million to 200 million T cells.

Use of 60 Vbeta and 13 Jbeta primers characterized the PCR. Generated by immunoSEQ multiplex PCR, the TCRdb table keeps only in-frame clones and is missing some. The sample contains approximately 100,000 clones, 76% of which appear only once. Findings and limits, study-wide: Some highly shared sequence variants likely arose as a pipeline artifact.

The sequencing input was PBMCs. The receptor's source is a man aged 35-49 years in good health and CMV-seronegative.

CDR3 nucleotides: TGTGCCTGGAGTGTTGGTTGGGGCACCCTCTCCTACGAGCAGTACTTC. Its translation is CAWSVGWGTLSYEQYF. The rearrangement joins TRBV30 to TRBJ2-7; the D gene is possibly TRBD1 (5 bases). This CDR3 has 16 amino acids. The germline CDR1 and CDR2 sequences are GTSNPN and SVGIG (reference sequence). Trimming pared 0 bases from V and 0 bases from J, leaving 15 bases between.